Listed below are T cell receptor beta chains from one sample, sequenced in a study of OX40 agonist ivuxolimab in advanced cancers. Data came from immunoSEQ multiplex PCR; TCRdb stores just in-frame clones and leaves some out. The sample has 45,000 to 75,000 clones, roughly 83% seen once; the top ten hold 1% to 1.5%. The sample was CD4+ or CD8+ T cells sorted from blood, taken in a trial of the OX40 agonist ivuxolimab. The receptors shown here come from an adult with an advanced solid tumor such as melanoma, head and neck, liver or kidney cancer. The CDR3 runs from the conserved cysteine through the conserved F or W. D genes are given only for firm matches. Expanded clones are given a class, and other clones once, few, many or no size at all.

d_call | j_call | clone_size | v_call | cdr3_nt | cdr3_aa
NA | TRBJ2-3 | few | TRBV2 | NA | CASSSSGVGPGTQYF
NA | TRBJ2-7 | NA | TRBV30 | TGTGCCTGGAGTGCTAAGGCCTACGAGCAGTACTTC | CAWSAKAYEQYF
TRBD2 | TRBJ2-1 | NA | TRBV6-5 | TGTGCCAGCAGTCCCAGCCCTAGCGGGAGGGTAAAACAGTTCTTC | CASSPSPSGRVKQFF
TRBD1 | TRBJ1-1 | few | TRBV19 | TGTGCCAGTAGAGAGAGAGATACCGGGACAGCTATGAACACTGAAGCTTTCTTT | CASRERDTGTAMNTEAFF
NA | TRBJ2-7 | NA | TRBV29-1 | TGCAGCGTTGAAGAGATGGTGGGGGGTGAGCAGTACTTC | CSVEEMVGGEQYF
TRBD2 | TRBJ2-2 | NA | TRBV28 | TGTGCCAGCAGTGCCCGACTAGCGGGAGTCAGAGGCGCCGGGGAGCTGTTTTTT | CASSARLAGVRGAGELFF
TRBD1 | TRBJ1-6 | NA | TRBV6-1 | TGTGCCAGCAGTGGTCCGGGACAGAGCTCCTATAATTCACCCCTCCACTTT | CASSGPGQSSYNSPLHF
NA | TRBJ1-5 | NA | TRBV28 | TGTGCCAGCAGTTTATCGGACAGCAATCAGCCCCAGCATTTT | CASSLSDSNQPQHF
TRBD1 | TRBJ2-1 | once | TRBV5-1 | TGCGCCAGCAGCCGGGACAGCCAAGGGTGGAGCTCCTACAATGAGCAGTTCTTC | CASSRDSQGWSSYNEQFF
NA | TRBJ1-1 | NA | TRBV11-2 | TGTGCCAGCAGCCCGCGTCACCCGGGATTGAACACTGAAGCTTTCTTT | CASSPRHPGLNTEAFF
NA | TRBJ2-7 | NA | TRBV5-1 | TGCGCCAGCAGCTTGTTGGGATCAACCTACGAGCAGTACTTC | CASSLLGSTYEQYF
NA | TRBJ1-5 | NA | TRBV10-3 | TGTGCCATCAGTGAAGGGTCGGGGGGGTATAGCAATCAGCCCCAGCATTTT | CAISEGSGGYSNQPQHF
NA | TRBJ2-7 | NA | TRBV5-1 | TGCGCCAGCAGCAACAGGGAAGACAGATCCTACGAGCAGTACTTC | CASSNREDRSYEQYF
NA | TRBJ2-6 | NA | TRBV4-1 | TGCGCCAGCGCCGGGACAACTCGCTCTGGGGCCAACGTCCTGACTTTC | CASAGTTRSGANVLTF
NA | TRBJ1-2 | NA | TRBV19 | TGTGCCAGTAGTATGATAGCAGGATATAATGGCTACACCTTC | CASSMIAGYNGYTF
TRBD2 | TRBJ2-5 | NA | TRBV5-8 | TGTGCCAGCAGCTATCTAGCGGGAGCGGGGAGAGAGACCCAGTACTTC | CASSYLAGAGRETQYF
TRBD2 | TRBJ2-3 | NA | TRBV6-1 | TGTGCCAGCAGTGAACTAGCGGGGGGGCCCCCTAGCACAGATACGCAGTATTTT | CASSELAGGPPSTDTQYF
NA | TRBJ1-4 | few | TRBV30 | TGTGCCTGGAGTGTACAGCCTGTCAAACTGTTTTTT | CAWSVQPVKLFF
NA | TRBJ2-1 | NA | TRBV19 | TGTGCCAGTAGTATCCGTTGGGCCTCCTACAATGAGCAGTTCTTC | CASSIRWASYNEQFF
NA | TRBJ2-2 | NA | TRBV6-4 | TGTGCCAGCAGCGCAACCTTCGGGACTCCGATCGGGGAGCTGTTTTTT | CASSATFGTPIGELFF
NA | TRBJ2-7 | NA | TRBV5-1 | TGCGCCAGCAAACCGAGGGAGGGGGTCCGTTACGAGCAGTACTTC | CASKPREGVRYEQYF
TRBD1 | TRBJ2-7 | NA | TRBV10-2 | TGCGCCAGCAGGATCGGGACAGGGTCGGGGTACGAGCAGTACTTC | CASRIGTGSGYEQYF
TRBD2 | TRBJ2-1 | NA | TRBV11-1 | TGTGCCAGCAGCTTATTAGCGGGAGGGCTGGGCAATGAGCAGTTCTTC | CASSLLAGGLGNEQFF
NA | TRBJ2-7 | NA | TRBV5-6 | TGTGCCAGCAGCTTAAACCGTTTCTCCTACGAGCAGTACTTC | CASSLNRFSYEQYF
NA | TRBJ2-5 | NA | TRBV29-1 | TGCAGCGTTGTTAGGGCCCTCGGAGAGACCCAGTACTTC | CSVVRALGETQYF
NA | TRBJ1-5 | NA | TRBV30 | TGTGCCTGGGCGGGGGGGGACAATCAGCCCCAGCATTTT | CAWAGGDNQPQHF
NA | TRBJ2-7 | NA | TRBV11-1 | TGTGCCAGCAGCTTAGGCGGGACCCCCTACGAGCAGTACTTC | CASSLGGTPYEQYF
TRBD2 | TRBJ2-3 | NA | TRBV5-1 | TGCGCCAGCAGCTTGGCGACTAGCTCCGGTGATACGCAGTATTTT | CASSLATSSGDTQYF
NA | TRBJ1-3 | NA | TRBV13 | TGTGCCAGCAGCTTAAGGACAGTTGGAAACACCATATATTTT | CASSLRTVGNTIYF
TRBD1 | TRBJ1-2 | NA | TRBV6-6 | TGTGCCAGCAGTTCTAACCCGACAGGGGGCGACTATGGCTACACCTTC | CASSSNPTGGDYGYTF
TRBD2 | TRBJ2-1 | few | TRBV30 | TGTGCCCGGGCGGGATTAGCGGGGGGGGCATCTGAGCAGTTCTTC | CARAGLAGGASEQFF
NA | TRBJ2-5 | NA | TRBV7-9 | TGTGCCAGCAGCTTAGGGGGTAGGGGAAGCCAAGAGACCCAGTACTTC | CASSLGGRGSQETQYF
TRBD1 | TRBJ2-7 | NA | TRBV2 | TGTGCCAGCAGCCCCGACAGGGGGACCGAGCAGTACTTC | CASSPDRGTEQYF
TRBD1 | TRBJ1-2 | NA | TRBV27 | TGTGCCAGCAGTCAGCTAAGGACAGGACTAAACTATGGCTACACCTTC | CASSQLRTGLNYGYTF
TRBD1 | TRBJ2-1 | NA | TRBV7-9 | TGTGCCAGCAGCCGGGACAGGGGGCTAGGGGTACAGTTCTTC | CASSRDRGLGVQFF
NA | TRBJ1-5 | NA | TRBV10-3 | TGTGCCATCTCGCCGTCGCGGGATGGCAATCAGCCCCAGCATTTT | CAISPSRDGNQPQHF